The 23 T cell receptor beta chains in this list originate from one sample, sequenced in a study of T cell responses to AZD1222 COVID-19 vaccine. Clones were sequenced by immunoSEQ multiplex PCR, and TCRdb holds only the in-frame ones, with some missing. The data contain about 170,000 clones, approximately 95% of them singletons. Specimen: peripheral blood, collected on day 0 of AZD1222 vaccination. These receptors were collected from an adult in good health.

The rearrangement links TRBV18 to TRBJ1-1, with TRBD1 matching over 7 bases. The CDR3 is 21 residues long. V shed 3 bases, J shed 0 bases, and the junction held 22 bases outside the gene matches. The germline gives CDR1 KGHSH, CDR2 LQKENI. The CDR3 DNA follows: TGTGCCAGCTCACCCATCCTTCAAAGGGGGCACAGATCCAACATGAACACTGAAGCTTTCTTT. It specifies CASSPILQRGHRSNMNTEAFF.

This rearrangement joins TRBV18 to TRBJ1-1; 7 positions agree with TRBD1. CDR1 is KGHSH and CDR2 is LQKENI in the germline V gene. V lost 0 bases and J lost 1; bases outside the gene matches: 5. CDR3 length: 16 amino acids. The CDR3 DNA reads TGTGCCAGCTCACCACCGACAGGGAGGGGGAACACTGAAGCTTTCTTT. Translated, it gives CASSPPTGRGNTEAFF.

In its sample, this clone was seen once. The chain is built from TRBV15 and TRBJ2-3; D is possibly TRBD2 (7 bases). Germline-derived CDR1 and CDR2 are LNHNV and YYDKDF (reference sequence). V was cut by 0 bases and J by 2 bases, with 12 bases left in between. The CDR3 spans 16 residues. CDR3 nucleotide sequence: TGTGCCACCAGCAGAGATAGGGGGGGTTCCACAGATACGCAGTATTTT. It specifies CATSRDRGGSTDTQYF.

This clone showed up just once. J is TRBJ1-1 and V is TRBV7-6; D unresolved. The CDR3 covers 11 residues. Trimming took 8 bases from V and 1 from J, leaving 5 bases between them. Germline V gene sequence: CDR1 SGHVS, CDR2 FNYEAQ. The CDR3 sequence is CASVRNTEAFF. The CDR3 DNA follows: TGTGCCAGCGTCCGGAACACTGAAGCTTTCTTT.

The CDR3 reads CASSLAQGASQPQHF. DNA for the CDR3: TGTGCCAGCTCACTCGCACAGGGGGCAAGTCAGCCCCAGCATTTT. The chain has TRBV18 and TRBJ1-5; 9 nucleotides align to TRBD1. The CDR3 sequence is 15 residues long. Germline loops: CDR1 KGHSH, CDR2 LQKENI. Germline trimming cut 4 bases from V and 6 bases from J; bases unmatched to any gene: 7. Full variable domain (outside the CDR3, taken from reference TRBV18 and TRBJ1-5): NAGVMQNPRHLVRRRGQEARLRCSPMKGHSHVYWYRQLPEEGLKFMVYLQKENIIDESGMPKERFSAEFPKEGPSILRIQQVVRGDSAAYFCASSLAQGASQPQHFGDGTRLSIL.

The chain uses TRBV5-3 and TRBJ2-7; 12 nucleotides line up with TRBD2. TRBV5-3 is filed as an ORF, its function uncertain. The CDR3 spans 19 residues. V dropped 3 bases and J dropped 4; count of bases not matched to a gene: 17. CDR3 nucleotide sequence: TGTGCCAGAAGCTCCCGGACAGACGGACTAGCGGGAAGTTCTTACGAGCAGTACTTC. Amino acids: CARSSRTDGLAGSSYEQYF.

The V call is TRBV19, the J call TRBJ2-2; D gene uncertain. V lost 7 bases and J 6 bases, leaving 12 bases between the germline ends. CDR3 size: 13 residues. CDR1 and CDR2 (germline): LNHDA, SQIVND (reference sequence). This chain's CDR3 is CASIGGFSGELFF. DNA for the CDR3: TGTGCCAGTATCGGTGGGTTCTCCGGGGAGCTGTTTTTT.

This chain links TRBV18 with TRBJ1-1; D unclear. Germline CDR1 is KGHSH and CDR2 is LQKENI. V was shortened by 4 bases and J by 3 bases, with 21 bases between the two germline ends. This CDR3 is built from 17 residues. CDR3 nucleotide sequence: TGTGCCAGCTCACTTGTGGGTCTTCCAAAGGGTGACACTGAAGCTTTCTTT. It is translated as CASSLVGLPKGDTEAFF.

V gene TRBV3-1 (or the pseudogene TRBV3-2) combines with J gene TRBJ2-7; TRBD2 matches 9 bases. The junction had 3 bases not matched to a gene; V was cut back by 4 bases and J by 5 bases. CDR3 size: 13 residues. Per the germline V gene, CDR1 is LGHDT and CDR2 is YNNKEL (reference sequence). CDR3 in DNA: TGTGCCAGCAGCCCTAGCGGGATCCACGAGCAGTACTTC. Translating gives CASSPSGIHEQYF.

The J gene is TRBJ1-6, the V gene TRBV6-1, with D unclear. V lost 2 bases, J lost 14 bases, and 7 bases lay in between. CDR1 and CDR2 (germline): MNHNS, SASEGT. The CDR3 runs to 11 residues. DNA of the CDR3: TGTGCCAGCAGTGAAACAAGGGCCCTCCACTTT. Translating gives CASSETRALHF.

The chain combines TRBV7-2 with TRBJ1-1, with a possible D match to TRBD1 (5 bases). Germline V CDR1 and CDR2: SGHTA, FQGNSA. The CDR3 has 16 residues. The V end was cut by 1 base, the J end by 2 bases, with 14 bases between. CDR3 amino acids: CASSLGRAGVNTEAFF. The CDR3 region has the DNA TGTGCCAGCAGCTTAGGGAGGGCGGGGGTTAACACTGAAGCTTTCTTT.

This chain connects TRBV7-9 to TRBJ1-1; no clear D. The V gene's germline CDR1 is SEHNR and CDR2 FQNEAQ (reference sequence). CDR3 length: 12 amino acids. Deletions cut 1 base from V and 12 bases from J, with 12 bases between. The CDR3 region is CASSLEARVSFF. CDR3 DNA sequence: TGTGCCAGCAGCTTAGAAGCGCGGGTGTCTTTCTTT.

This clone was found once. The chain employs TRBV2 and TRBJ2-6; D remains ambiguous. The CDR3 has 15 residues. The germline gives CDR1 SNHLY, CDR2 FYNNEI. Trimming cost V 7 bases and J 4 bases, with 14 bases left between them. CDR3 sequence: CASTEGAYGANVLTF. The CDR3 nucleotides are TGTGCCAGCACCGAAGGTGCCTACGGGGCCAACGTCCTGACTTTC.

The chain has TRBV5-4 and TRBJ1-1; the D gene is possibly TRBD1 (5 bases). The CDR3 extends over 12 amino acids. CDR1 and CDR2 from the germline V gene are SGHNT and YYREEE (reference sequence). Trimming took 4 bases from V and 4 from J, leaving 8 bases between them. The CDR3 coding sequence is TGTGCCAGCAGCGCAGGGACCACTGAAGCTTTCTTT. Translation: CASSAGTTEAFF.

In this sample, this clone turned up a few times. The rearrangement uses TRBV7-8 and TRBJ2-7; D ambiguous. V lost 0 bases to trimming and J lost 7 bases, with 16 bases between them. This CDR3 has 15 residues. CDR1 SGHVS and CDR2 FQNEAQ come from the germline V gene. Here the CDR3 DNA reads TGTGCCAGCAGCTTAGCCTCAGATTCTCGTCGGGAGCAGTACTTC. Protein sequence: CASSLASDSRREQYF.

The chain employs TRBV14 and TRBJ1-1; a weak D match, TRBD1 (6 bases). Looked up from germline, CDR1 is SGHDN and CDR2 is FVKESK. The CDR3 runs to 13 residues. Trimming took 3 bases from V and 10 from J, leaving 15 bases between them. Here the CDR3 reads CASSQEHRVRAFF. CDR3 DNA sequence: TGTGCCAGCAGCCAGGAGCACAGGGTACGAGCTTTCTTT.

The J gene is TRBJ2-7, the V gene TRBV14; D gene unclear. Per germline, CDR1 SGHDN and CDR2 FVKESK. The CDR3 runs 12 residues. With 0 bases removed from V and 6 bases from J, the gap between germline ends came to 6 bases. CDR3 sequence (DNA): TGTGCCAGCAGCCAAGAATGGCTCGAGCAGTACTTC. Translated: CASSQEWLEQYF.

The chain is built from TRBV28 and TRBJ1-1; 10 nucleotides align to TRBD1. Trimming took 6 bases from V and 4 from J; bases not matched to a gene: 8. Germline CDR1 and CDR2: MDHEN and SYDVKM. There are 15 residues in the CDR3. CDR3 region: CASRTPGQGGTEAFF. For the CDR3, the DNA is TGTGCCAGCAGAACCCCCGGACAGGGGGGCACTGAAGCTTTCTTT.

The V call is TRBV7-8, the J call TRBJ1-2, with D uncertain. V was pared by 5 bases and J by 4 bases, with 8 bases between. The CDR3 is 12 residues long. Germline values: CDR1 SGHVS, CDR2 FQNEAQ. CDR3 sequence (DNA): TGTGCCAGCAGCCCGGGTCCCTATGGCTACACCTTC. Translation: CASSPGPYGYTF.

The chain has TRBV18 and TRBJ1-2; D unclear. This CDR3 has 12 residues. V shed 2 bases and J shed 4 bases, with 5 bases lying between them. The germline gives CDR1 KGHSH, CDR2 LQKENI. CDR3 residues: CASSPGLYGYTF. The CDR3 region has the DNA TGTGCCAGCTCACCAGGCCTCTATGGCTACACCTTC.

This chain connects TRBV7-9 to TRBJ2-6, with D hard to call. CDR1 SEHNR and CDR2 FQNEAQ come from the germline V gene (reference sequence). V lost 7 bases and J lost 3, with 7 bases in between. CDR3 length equals 13 residues. CDR3 residues: CASIVIGANVLTF. The CDR3 DNA follows: TGTGCCAGCATAGTTATTGGGGCCAACGTCCTGACTTTC. Full variable domain (remainder filled in from reference TRBV7-9 and TRBJ2-6): DTGVSQNPRHKITKRGQNVTFRCDPISEHNRLYWYRQTLGQGPEFLTYFQNEAQLEKSRLLSDRFSAERPKGSFSTLEIQRTEQGDSAMYLCASIVIGANVLTFGAGSRLTVL.

This clone was found once. V and J are TRBV5-4 and TRBJ2-2, with D possibly being TRBD1 or TRBD2 (5 bases each). The CDR3 has 18 residues. V shed 0 bases and J shed 4 bases, with 19 bases lying between them. Germline V CDR1 and CDR2: SGHNT, YYREEE (reference sequence). CDR3 region: CASSLESSGRRGTGELFF. CDR3 nucleotide sequence: TGTGCCAGCAGCTTGGAATCGTCGGGACGCAGAGGCACCGGGGAGCTGTTTTTT.

The chain employs TRBV10-1 and TRBJ1-1; D unclear. The germline CDR1 and CDR2 sequences are WNHNN and SYGVQD (reference sequence). V lost 0 bases, J lost 1 base, and 9 bases lay in between. The length of the CDR3 is 15 residues. CDR3 protein: CASSESGGPNTEAFF. CDR3 coding DNA: TGCGCCAGCAGTGAGTCCGGAGGCCCGAACACTGAAGCTTTCTTT.